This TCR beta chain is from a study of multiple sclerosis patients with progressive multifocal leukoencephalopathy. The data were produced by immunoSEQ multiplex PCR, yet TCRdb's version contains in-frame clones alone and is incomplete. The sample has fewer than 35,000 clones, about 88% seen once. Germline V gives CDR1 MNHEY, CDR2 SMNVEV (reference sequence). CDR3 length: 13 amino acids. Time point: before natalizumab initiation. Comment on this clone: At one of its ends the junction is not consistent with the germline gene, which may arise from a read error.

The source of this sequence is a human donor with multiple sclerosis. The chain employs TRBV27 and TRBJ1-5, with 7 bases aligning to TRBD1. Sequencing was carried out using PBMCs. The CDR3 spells CASRRDSYQPQHF. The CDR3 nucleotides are TGTGCCAGCAGAAGGGACAGTTACCAGCCCCAGCATTTC.